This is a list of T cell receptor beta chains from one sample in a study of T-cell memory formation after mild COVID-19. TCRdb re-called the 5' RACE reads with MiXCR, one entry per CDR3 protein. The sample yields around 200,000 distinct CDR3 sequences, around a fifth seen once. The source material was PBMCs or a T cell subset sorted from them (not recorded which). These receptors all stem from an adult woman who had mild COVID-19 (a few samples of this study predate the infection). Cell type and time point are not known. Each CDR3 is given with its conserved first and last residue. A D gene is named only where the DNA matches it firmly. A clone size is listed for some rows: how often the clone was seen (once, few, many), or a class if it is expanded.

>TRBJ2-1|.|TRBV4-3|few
CASSQVVDEQFF
TGCGCCAGCAGCCAAGTTGTCGATGAGCAGTTCTTC
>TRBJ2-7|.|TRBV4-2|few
CASSQEGQAPSYEQYF
TGTGCCAGCAGCCAAGAGGGGCAGGCTCCTTCCTACGAGCAGTACTTC
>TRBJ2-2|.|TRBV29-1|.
CSVETAGAGELFF
TGCAGCGTTGAAACGGCAGGGGCCGGGGAGCTGTTTTTT
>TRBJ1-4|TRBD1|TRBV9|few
CASSVNPGQGFETNEKLFF
TGTGCCAGCAGCGTCAATCCGGGACAGGGATTCGAAACTAATGAAAAACTGTTTTTT
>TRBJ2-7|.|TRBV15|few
CATSPSGGPYEQYF
TGTGCCACCAGCCCCTCAGGGGGGCCCTACGAGCAGTACTTC
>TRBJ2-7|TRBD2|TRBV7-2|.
CASSLTSGDEQYF
TGTGCCAGCAGCTTGACTAGCGGCGACGAGCAGTACTTC
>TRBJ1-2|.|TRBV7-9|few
CASSSSSGANYGYTF
TGTGCCAGCAGCTCCTCTTCGGGGGCTAACTATGGCTACACCTTC
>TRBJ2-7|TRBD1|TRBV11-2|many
CASSLAPGTGGYEQYF
TGTGCCAGCAGCTTAGCCCCCGGGACAGGGGGTTACGAGCAGTACTTC
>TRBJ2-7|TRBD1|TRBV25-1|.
CASSPPGQGFYEQYF
TGTGCCAGCAGTCCTCCCGGACAGGGGTTCTACGAGCAGTACTTC
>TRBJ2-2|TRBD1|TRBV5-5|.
CASSLQGASTGELFF
TGTGCCAGCAGCCTACAGGGGGCAAGCACCGGGGAGCTGTTTTTT
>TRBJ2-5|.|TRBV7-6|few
CASSFSSMAETQYF
TGTGCCAGCAGCTTCTCTAGTATGGCAGAGACCCAGTACTTC
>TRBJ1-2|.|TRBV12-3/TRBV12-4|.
CASSPGPPVYGYTF
TGTGCCAGCAGCCCCGGACCTCCGGTGTATGGCTACACCTTC
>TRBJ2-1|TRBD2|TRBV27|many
CASSLSGGGPTSEQFF
TGTGCCAGCAGTTTATCCGGCGGGGGGCCCACCAGTGAGCAGTTCTTC
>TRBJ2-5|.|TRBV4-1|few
CASSQDPPSSPGETQYF
TGCGCCAGCAGCCAAGATCCCCCCTCTTCTCCGGGGGAGACCCAGTACTTC
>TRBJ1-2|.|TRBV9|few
CASSGGRNYGYTF
TGTGCCAGCAGCGGAGGACGGAACTATGGCTACACCTTC
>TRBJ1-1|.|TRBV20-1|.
CSASDGNTEAFF
TGCAGTGCTAGTGACGGAAACACTGAAGCTTTCTTT
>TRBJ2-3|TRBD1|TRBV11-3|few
CASSSHPGTGIEDTQYF
TGTGCCAGCAGCTCACACCCCGGGACAGGGATTGAAGATACGCAGTATTTT
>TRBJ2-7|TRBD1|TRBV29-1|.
CSVLTGAYEQYF
TGCAGCGTTTTGACAGGGGCCTACGAGCAGTACTTC
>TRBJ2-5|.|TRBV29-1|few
CSVPPVNQETQYF
TGCAGCGTCCCACCCGTTAACCAAGAGACCCAGTACTTC
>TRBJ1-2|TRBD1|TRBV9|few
CASRETGDGGYTF
TGTGCCAGCAGAGAAACAGGGGATGGTGGCTACACCTTC
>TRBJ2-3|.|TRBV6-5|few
CASSPSRTTFLTDTQYF
TGTGCCAGCAGTCCTTCTCGGACTACTTTCCTCACAGATACGCAGTATTTT
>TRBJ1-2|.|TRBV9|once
CASSPTDGPQHAGYTF
TGTGCCAGCAGCCCCACAGACGGACCCCAACACGCTGGCTACACCTTC
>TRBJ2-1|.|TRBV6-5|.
CASSYPLQDEQFF
TGTGCCAGCAGTTACCCATTACAGGATGAGCAGTTCTTC
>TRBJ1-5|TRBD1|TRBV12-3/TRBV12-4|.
CASSLGLGQGRPQHF
TGTGCCAGCAGTTTAGGTCTTGGACAGGGCAGGCCCCAGCATTTT
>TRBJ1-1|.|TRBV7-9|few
CASSLDSLFEAFF
TGTGCCAGCAGCTTAGACAGTCTCTTTGAAGCTTTCTTT
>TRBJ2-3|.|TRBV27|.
CASSLLGTPEDTQYF
TGTGCCAGCAGTTTACTCGGGACTCCGGAGGATACGCAGTATTTT
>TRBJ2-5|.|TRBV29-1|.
CSVEDPHRTQYF
TGCAGCGTTGAAGACCCACATCGGACCCAGTACTTC
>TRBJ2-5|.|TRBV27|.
CASSGPLETQYF
TGTGCCAGCAGTGGACCCTTGGAGACCCAGTACTTC
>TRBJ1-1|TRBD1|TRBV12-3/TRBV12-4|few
CASSLRVDRGHLNTEAFF
TGTGCCAGCAGTTTAAGGGTTGACAGGGGGCATCTGAACACTGAAGCTTTCTTT
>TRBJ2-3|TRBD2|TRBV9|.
CASSASSGGTDTQYF
TGTGCCAGCAGCGCCTCTAGCGGGGGGACGGATACGCAGTATTTT
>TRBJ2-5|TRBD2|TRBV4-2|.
CASSPGVGGETQYF
TGTGCCAGCAGCCCGGGCGTCGGGGGGGAGACCCAGTACTTC
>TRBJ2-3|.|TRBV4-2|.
CASSREEDVGRTDTQYF
TGTGCCAGCAGCCGGGAAGAGGATGTCGGACGCACAGATACGCAGTATTTT
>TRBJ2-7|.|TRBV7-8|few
CASSALYYEQYF
TGTGCCAGCAGCGCACTTTACTACGAGCAGTACTTC
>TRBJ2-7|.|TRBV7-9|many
CASSPRQASYEQYF
TGTGCCAGCAGCCCACGACAGGCCTCCTACGAGCAGTACTTC
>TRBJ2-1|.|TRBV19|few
CASSVQGYGANEQFF
TGTGCCAGTAGTGTACAGGGCTACGGGGCAAATGAGCAGTTCTTC
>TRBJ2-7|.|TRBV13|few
CASSLLSPAEQYF
TGTGCCAGCAGCTTACTTAGTCCGGCCGAGCAGTACTTC
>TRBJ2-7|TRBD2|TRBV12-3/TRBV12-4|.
CASSGIAGGYEQYF
TGTGCCAGCAGTGGAATAGCGGGAGGGTACGAGCAGTACTTC
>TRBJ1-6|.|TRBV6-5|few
CASPNSRTQGYSPLHF
TGTGCCAGCCCGAACTCAAGGACCCAGGGTTATTCACCCCTCCACTTT
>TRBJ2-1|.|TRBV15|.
CATSRLGEQFF
TGTGCCACCAGCCGACTCGGGGAGCAGTTCTTC
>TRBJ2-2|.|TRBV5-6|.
CASSFDYTGELFF
TGTGCCAGCAGCTTCGATTACACCGGGGAGCTGTTTTTT
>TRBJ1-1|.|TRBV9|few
CASSVGGRDTEAFF
TGTGCCAGCAGCGTAGGGGGTCGGGACACTGAAGCTTTCTTT
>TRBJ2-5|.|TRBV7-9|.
CASSPLGPIQETQYF
TGTGCCAGCAGCCCCTTAGGGCCCATCCAAGAGACCCAGTACTTC
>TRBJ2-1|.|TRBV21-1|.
CASSPCPGGSYNEQFF
TGTGCCAGCAGCCCCTGTCCCGGGGGCTCCTACAATGAGCAGTTCTTC
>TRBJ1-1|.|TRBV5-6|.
CASSLTGFYREAFF
TGTGCCAGCAGCTTGACTGGGTTTTACCGAGAAGCTTTCTTT
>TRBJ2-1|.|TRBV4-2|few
CASSQDNEQFF
TGTGCCAGCAGCCAAGACAATGAGCAGTTCTTC
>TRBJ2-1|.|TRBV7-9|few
CASSPSRTSYNEQFF
TGTGCCAGCAGCCCATCTAGGACGTCCTACAATGAGCAGTTCTTC
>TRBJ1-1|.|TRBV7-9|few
CASSWLAEAFF
TGTGCCAGCAGCTGGCTCGCTGAAGCTTTCTTT
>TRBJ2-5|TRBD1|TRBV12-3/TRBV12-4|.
CASTGNTGGETQYF
TGTGCCAGCACCGGGAATACAGGGGGAGAGACCCAGTACTTC
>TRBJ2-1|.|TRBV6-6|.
CASSPGTVQGRDEQFF
TGTGCCAGCAGTCCCGGGACAGTACAAGGGAGGGATGAGCAGTTCTTC